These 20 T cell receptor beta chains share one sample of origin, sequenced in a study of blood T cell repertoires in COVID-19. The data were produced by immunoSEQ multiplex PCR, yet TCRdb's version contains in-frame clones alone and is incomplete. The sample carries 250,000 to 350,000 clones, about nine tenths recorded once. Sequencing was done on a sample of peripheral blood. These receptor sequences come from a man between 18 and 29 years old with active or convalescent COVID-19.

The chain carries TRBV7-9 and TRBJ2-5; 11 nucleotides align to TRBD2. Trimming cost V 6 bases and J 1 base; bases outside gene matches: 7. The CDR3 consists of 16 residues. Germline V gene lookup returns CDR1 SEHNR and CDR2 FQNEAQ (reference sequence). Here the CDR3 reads CASSLLAGVPQETQYF. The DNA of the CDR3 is TGTGCCAGCAGTTTACTAGCGGGGGTACCCCAAGAGACCCAGTACTTC.

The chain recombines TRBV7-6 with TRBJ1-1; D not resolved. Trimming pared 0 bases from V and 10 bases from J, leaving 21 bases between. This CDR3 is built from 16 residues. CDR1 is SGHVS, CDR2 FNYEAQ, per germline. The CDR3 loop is CASSLAAGGEAPIAFF. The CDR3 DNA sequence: TGTGCCAGCAGCTTAGCGGCCGGAGGAGAAGCCCCTATAGCTTTCTTT.

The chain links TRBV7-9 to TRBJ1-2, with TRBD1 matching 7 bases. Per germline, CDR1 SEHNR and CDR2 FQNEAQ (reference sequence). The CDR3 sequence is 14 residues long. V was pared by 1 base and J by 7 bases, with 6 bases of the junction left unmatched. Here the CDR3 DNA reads TGTGCCAGCAGCTTAGTACAGGGGATTCTTGGCTACACCTTC. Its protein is CASSLVQGILGYTF.

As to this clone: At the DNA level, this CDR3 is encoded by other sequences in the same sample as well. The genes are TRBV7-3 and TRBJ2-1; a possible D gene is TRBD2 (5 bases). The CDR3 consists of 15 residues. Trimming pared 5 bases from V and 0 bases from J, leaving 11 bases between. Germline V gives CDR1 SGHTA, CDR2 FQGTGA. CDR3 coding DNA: TGTGCCAGCAGCCCCAGCGGAAGCTCCTACAATGAGCAGTTCTTC. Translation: CASSPSGSSYNEQFF.

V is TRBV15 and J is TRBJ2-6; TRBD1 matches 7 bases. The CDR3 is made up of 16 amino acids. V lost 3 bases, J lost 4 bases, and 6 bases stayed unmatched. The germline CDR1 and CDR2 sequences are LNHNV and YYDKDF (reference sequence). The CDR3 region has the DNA TGTGCCACCAGCAGGGAGACAGGGACCGGGGCCAACGTCCTGACTTTC. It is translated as CATSRETGTGANVLTF.

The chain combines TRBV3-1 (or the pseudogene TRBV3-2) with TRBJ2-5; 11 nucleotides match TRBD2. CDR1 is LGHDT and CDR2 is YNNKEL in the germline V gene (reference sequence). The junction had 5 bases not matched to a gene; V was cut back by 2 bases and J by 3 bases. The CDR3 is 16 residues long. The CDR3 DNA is TGTGCCAGCAGCCAAAGTCTAGCGGGGGGCGAAGAGACCCAGTACTTC. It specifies CASSQSLAGGEETQYF.

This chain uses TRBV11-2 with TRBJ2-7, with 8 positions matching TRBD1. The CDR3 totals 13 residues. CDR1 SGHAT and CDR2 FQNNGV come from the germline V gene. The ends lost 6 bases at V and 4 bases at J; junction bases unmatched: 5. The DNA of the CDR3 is TGTGCCAGCAGACAGGGGGGTATGTACGAGCAGTACTTC. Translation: CASRQGGMYEQYF.

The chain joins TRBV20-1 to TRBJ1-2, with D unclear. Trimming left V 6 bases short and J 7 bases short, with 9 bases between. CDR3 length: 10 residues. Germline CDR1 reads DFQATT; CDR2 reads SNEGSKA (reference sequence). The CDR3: CSATGGGYTF. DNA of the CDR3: TGCAGTGCCACCGGAGGTGGCTACACCTTC.

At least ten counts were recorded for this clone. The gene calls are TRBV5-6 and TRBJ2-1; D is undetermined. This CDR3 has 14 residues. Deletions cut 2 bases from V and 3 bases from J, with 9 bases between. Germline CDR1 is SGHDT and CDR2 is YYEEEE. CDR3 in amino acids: CASSFGQDYNEQFF. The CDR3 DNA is TGTGCCAGCAGCTTTGGCCAGGACTACAATGAGCAGTTCTTC.

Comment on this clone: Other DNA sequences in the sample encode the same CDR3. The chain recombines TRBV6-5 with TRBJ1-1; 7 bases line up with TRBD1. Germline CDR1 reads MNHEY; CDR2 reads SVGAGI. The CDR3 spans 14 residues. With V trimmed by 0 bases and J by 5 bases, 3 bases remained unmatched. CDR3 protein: CASSYSGGETEAFF. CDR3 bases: TGTGCCAGCAGTTACTCAGGGGGCGAGACTGAAGCTTTCTTT.

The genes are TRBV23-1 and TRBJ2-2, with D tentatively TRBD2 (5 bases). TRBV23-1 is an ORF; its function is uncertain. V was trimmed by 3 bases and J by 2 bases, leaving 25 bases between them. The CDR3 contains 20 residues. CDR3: CASSQEEQFPLACNTGELFF. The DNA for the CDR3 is TGCGCCAGCAGTCAGGAGGAACAGTTCCCCCTAGCATGCAACACCGGGGAGCTGTTTTTT.

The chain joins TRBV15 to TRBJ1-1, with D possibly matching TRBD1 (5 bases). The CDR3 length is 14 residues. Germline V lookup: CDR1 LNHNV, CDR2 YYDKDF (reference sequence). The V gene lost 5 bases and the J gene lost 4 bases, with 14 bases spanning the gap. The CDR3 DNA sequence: TGTGCCACCAGCGACAGAGAGATTTTCACTGAAGCTTTCTTT. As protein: CATSDREIFTEAFF.

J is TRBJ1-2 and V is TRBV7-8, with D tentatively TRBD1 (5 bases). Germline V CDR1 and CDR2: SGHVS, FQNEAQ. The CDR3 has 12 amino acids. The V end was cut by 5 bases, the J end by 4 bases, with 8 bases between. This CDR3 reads CASSADSYGYTF. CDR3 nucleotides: TGTGCCAGCAGCGCAGACAGCTATGGCTACACCTTC.

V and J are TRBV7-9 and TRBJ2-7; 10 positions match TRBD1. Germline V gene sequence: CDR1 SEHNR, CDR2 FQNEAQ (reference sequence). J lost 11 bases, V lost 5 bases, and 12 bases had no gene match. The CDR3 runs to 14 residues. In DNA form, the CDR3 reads TGTGCCAGCAGCCCTGCCAGGACAGGGGGAAACGAGTACTTC. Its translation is CASSPARTGGNEYF. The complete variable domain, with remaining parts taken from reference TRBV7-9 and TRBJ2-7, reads DTGVSQNPRHKITKRGQNVTFRCDPISEHNRLYWYRQTLGQGPEFLTYFQNEAQLEKSRLLSDRFSAERPKGSFSTLEIQRTEQGDSAMYLCASSPARTGGNEYFGPGTRLTVT.

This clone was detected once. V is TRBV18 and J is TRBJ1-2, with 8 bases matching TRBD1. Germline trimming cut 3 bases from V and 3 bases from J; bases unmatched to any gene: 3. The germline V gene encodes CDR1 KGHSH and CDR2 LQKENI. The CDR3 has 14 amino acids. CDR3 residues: CASSPTDRDYGYTF. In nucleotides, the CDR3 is TGTGCCAGCTCACCGACGGACAGGGACTATGGCTACACCTTC.

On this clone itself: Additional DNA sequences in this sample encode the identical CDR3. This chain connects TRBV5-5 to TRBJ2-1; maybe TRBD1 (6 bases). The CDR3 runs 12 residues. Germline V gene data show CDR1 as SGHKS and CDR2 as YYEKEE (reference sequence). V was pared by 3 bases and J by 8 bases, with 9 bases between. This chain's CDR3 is CASSSTGYEQFF. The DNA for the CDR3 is TGTGCCAGCAGCTCAACAGGGTATGAGCAGTTCTTC.

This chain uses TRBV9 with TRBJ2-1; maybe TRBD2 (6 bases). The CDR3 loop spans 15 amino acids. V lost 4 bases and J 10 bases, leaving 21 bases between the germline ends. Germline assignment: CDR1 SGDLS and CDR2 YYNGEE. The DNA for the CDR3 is TGTGCCAGCAGCCCTCAGCTGGGCGTCGGGAGAGAGCAGTTCTTC. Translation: CASSPQLGVGREQFF. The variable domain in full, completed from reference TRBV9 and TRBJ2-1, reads DSGVTQTPKHLITATGQRVTLRCSPRSGDLSVYWYQQSLDQGLQFLIQYYNGEERAKGNILERFSAQQFPDLHSELNLSSLELGDSALYFCASSPQLGVGREQFFGPGTRLTVL.

The CDR3 protein is CATSGTVGAEQYF. The CDR3 bases are TGTGCCACCAGCGGGACAGTGGGGGCCGAGCAGTACTTC. This chain uses TRBV15 with TRBJ2-7; 7 bases line up with TRBD1. CDR3 length: 13 amino acids. The V and J ends lost 5 bases and 6 bases, in that order; junction bases with no gene match: 7. Germline V gene lookup returns CDR1 LNHNV and CDR2 YYDKDF (reference sequence).

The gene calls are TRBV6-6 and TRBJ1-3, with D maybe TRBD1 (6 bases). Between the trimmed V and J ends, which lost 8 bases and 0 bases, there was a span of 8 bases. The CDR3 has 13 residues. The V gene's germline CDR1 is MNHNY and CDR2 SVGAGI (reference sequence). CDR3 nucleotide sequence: TGTGCCAGCGGACAGAACTCTGGAAACACCATATATTTT. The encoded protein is CASGQNSGNTIYF.

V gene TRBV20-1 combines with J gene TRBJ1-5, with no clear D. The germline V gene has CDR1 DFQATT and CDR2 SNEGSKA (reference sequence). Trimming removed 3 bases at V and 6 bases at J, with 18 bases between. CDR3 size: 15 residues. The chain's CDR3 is CSASAPPSEAQPQHF. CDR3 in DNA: TGCAGTGCTAGTGCCCCCCCCTCGGAGGCTCAGCCCCAGCATTTT.